This is a list of T cell receptor beta chains from one sample in a study of patients and donors after allogeneic stem cell transplantation. One entry per CDR3 protein, called by TCRdb with MiXCR from the RT-PCR reads. Of about a million distinct CDR3 sequences listed, roughly 17% are singletons. The sample comprised blood, either unsorted or a sorted T cell fraction (not recorded which). The receptors stem from a human donor who was either an allogeneic HSCT recipient or a stem cell or donor lymphocyte infusion donor (not recorded which). It is not recorded whose cells these are; they may come from a transplant donor. The CDR3 runs from the conserved cysteine through the conserved F or W. The D gene is left open where the match is weak. Only part of the rows carry a size: once, few, many, or a class if the clone is expanded.

D,size,J,V,CDR3,DNA
TRBD1,-,TRBJ1-3,TRBV5-6,CASSSKDREPGNTIYF,TGTGCCAGCAGCTCCAAGGACAGGGAGCCTGGAAACACCATATATTTT
-,many,TRBJ1-4,TRBV5-1,CASSLIPTNEKLFF,TGCGCCAGCAGCCTAATCCCAACTAATGAAAAACTGTTTTTT
-,-,TRBJ1-2,TRBV30,CAWSAGLGGYTF,TGTGCCTGGAGTGCCGGCTTGGGGGGCTACACCTTC
-,-,TRBJ2-1,TRBV5-1,CASSLAGARNEQFF,TGCGCCAGCAGCTTGGCGGGAGCGAGAAATGAGCAGTTCTTC
-,few,TRBJ2-1,TRBV24-1,CATSDPLAASSYNEQFF,TGTGCCACCAGTGATCCGTTAGCGGCCAGCTCCTACAATGAGCAGTTCTTC
TRBD2,-,TRBJ2-5,TRBV20-1,CSASRGGSVQETQYF,TGCAGTGCTAGTCGGGGGGGTTCCGTCCAAGAGACCCAGTACTTC
-,-,TRBJ1-6,TRBV7-9,CASSFGADYNSPLHF,TGTGCCAGCAGCTTCGGGGCCGACTATAATTCACCCCTCCACTTT
-,few,TRBJ1-1,TRBV7-9,CASSSLKGVTEAFF,TGTGCCAGCAGCTCCCTTAAGGGGGTTACTGAAGCTTTCTTT
-,-,TRBJ1-1,TRBV7-9,CASSPVPENTEAFF,TGTGCCAGCAGCCCCGTACCTGAGAACACTGAAGCTTTCTTT
TRBD2,many,TRBJ2-1,TRBV12-3/TRBV12-4,CASSSTGTSGYNEQFF,TGTGCCAGCAGTTCGACCGGGACTAGCGGTTACAATGAGCAGTTCTTC
-,many,TRBJ2-7,TRBV10-3,CAISGGGPTISMQYF,TGTGCCATCAGTGGAGGGGGACCGACAATTTCGATGCAGTACTTC
TRBD2,-,TRBJ2-2,TRBV9,CASSARLAGVSGELFF,TGTGCCAGCAGCGCCCGACTAGCGGGAGTGTCCGGGGAGCTGTTTTTT
-,few,TRBJ2-1,TRBV4-1,CASILEEGGSYNEQFF,TGCGCCAGTATATTAGAAGAGGGGGGCTCCTACAATGAGCAGTTCTTC
TRBD2,-,TRBJ2-1,TRBV5-5,CASSLVWDGSGSSDEQFF,TGTGCCAGCAGCTTGGTCTGGGATGGTAGCGGGAGCTCCGATGAGCAGTTCTTC
TRBD2,-,TRBJ2-3,TRBV9,CASSTPRGGWVDTQYF,TGTGCCAGCAGCACCCCGCGGGGGGGCTGGGTAGATACGCAGTATTTT
TRBD1,many,TRBJ2-5,TRBV12-3/TRBV12-4,CASRPTGGETQYF,TGTGCCAGCAGACCAACAGGGGGAGAGACCCAGTACTTC
-,-,TRBJ2-3,TRBV20-1,CSARSGSGTDTQYF,TGCAGTGCACGGTCTGGTTCGGGCACAGATACGCAGTATTTT
TRBD2,many,TRBJ2-2,TRBV2,CASSALAGAGELFF,TGTGCCAGCAGTGCACTAGCGGGAGCCGGGGAGCTGTTTTTT
TRBD1,many,TRBJ1-5,TRBV20-1,CSAMRGLHNQPQHF,TGCAGTGCTATGAGGGGGCTCCATAATCAGCCCCAGCATTTT
-,few,TRBJ1-3,TRBV12-3/TRBV12-4,CASSRTTKGDTIYF,TGTGCCAGCAGTCGGACAACGAAAGGCGACACCATATATTTT
-,-,TRBJ2-7,TRBV5-1,CASRDGITSSFEQYF,TGCGCCAGCAGAGATGGGATAACCTCATCCTTCGAGCAGTACTTC
-,few,TRBJ2-5,TRBV12-3/TRBV12-4,CASSWTRETQYF,TGTGCCAGCAGTTGGACGAGGGAGACCCAGTACTTC
-,few,TRBJ1-1,TRBV29-1,CSVTVRGKMVPEAFF,TGCAGCGTTACCGTCCGTGGCAAGATGGTCCCTGAAGCTTTCTTT
-,-,TRBJ1-1,TRBV2,CASSEGEGRWTEAFF,TGTGCCAGCAGTGAGGGGGAGGGGCGCTGGACTGAAGCTTTCTTT
TRBD1,-,TRBJ2-5,TRBV6-5,CASSYSKTGIKETQYF,TGTGCCAGCAGTTACTCGAAGACAGGGATTAAAGAGACCCAGTACTTC
-,-,TRBJ1-3,TRBV4-1,CASSPPRGSRNTIYF,TGCGCCAGCAGCCCACCGCGGGGGAGTAGAAACACCATATATTTT
-,-,TRBJ2-7,TRBV4-1,CASSQPGLNPNEQYF,TGCGCCAGCAGCCAGCCGGGACTCAACCCGAACGAGCAGTACTTC
-,-,TRBJ2-3,TRBV4-2,CASSQGGRSRTSTDTQYF,TGTGCCAGCAGCCAAGGTGGGAGATCTAGAACTAGCACAGATACGCAGTATTTT
-,few,TRBJ1-6,TRBV20-1,CSARDNTVDNSPLHF,TGCAGTGCTAGAGATAACACAGTGGATAATTCACCCCTCCACTTT
-,few,TRBJ2-1,TRBV24-1,CATSDPGTLRDEQFF,TGTGCCACCAGTGATCCCGGGACACTCAGAGATGAGCAGTTCTTC
TRBD2,few,TRBJ2-3,TRBV30,CAWSVLSGRADTQYF,TGTGCCTGGAGTGTACTAAGCGGGAGGGCAGATACGCAGTATTTT
-,many,TRBJ2-1,TRBV12-3/TRBV12-4,CASSFRDNYNEQFF,TGTGCCAGCAGTTTCAGGGACAACTACAATGAGCAGTTCTTC
-,-,TRBJ2-1,TRBV12-3/TRBV12-4,CASSLRDIPYEQFF,TGTGCCAGCAGTTTAAGGGACATTCCCTATGAGCAGTTCTTC
-,-,TRBJ1-5,TRBV6-2/TRBV6-3,CASSPTRGVGNQPQHF,TGTGCCAGCAGTCCAACCCGGGGGGTTGGTAATCAGCCCCAGCATTTT
TRBD2,-,TRBJ2-7,TRBV7-6,CASSWEGVAREQYF,TGTGCCAGCAGTTGGGAGGGAGTAGCGCGAGAGCAGTACTTC
-,-,TRBJ2-7,TRBV5-1,CASSSFGGTSGTSYEQYF,TGCGCCAGCAGCTCTTTTGGTGGAACCTCGGGAACATCCTACGAGCAGTACTTC
-,once,TRBJ2-2,TRBV9,CASSVGLLNSNTGELFF,TGTGCCAGCAGCGTAGGGTTACTGAACTCCAACACCGGGGAGCTGTTTTTT
-,few,TRBJ1-1,TRBV6-1,CASRKRGRTEAFF,TGTGCCAGCAGGAAGCGGGGTAGAACTGAAGCTTTCTTT
TRBD2,few,TRBJ2-5,TRBV12-3/TRBV12-4,CASSLGWTSWETQYF,TGTGCCAGCAGTTTAGGCTGGACTAGCTGGGAGACCCAGTACTTC
-,few,TRBJ1-1,TRBV29-1,CSVVVSDAFF,TGCAGCGTTGTTGTTAGCGACGCTTTCTTT
-,-,TRBJ2-1,TRBV7-2,CASFKTRGIGYNEQFF,TGTGCCAGCTTTAAGACCCGGGGAATAGGGTACAATGAGCAGTTCTTC
TRBD2,few,TRBJ2-1,TRBV6-2/TRBV6-3,CASSYSLKTSGRSYNEQFF,TGTGCCAGCAGTTACTCCTTGAAGACTAGCGGGAGATCTTACAATGAGCAGTTCTTC